This entry lists 6 T cell receptor beta chains sequenced from one sample in a study of cytomegalovirus exposure and HLA in healthy donors. Vbeta (60) and Jbeta (13) primers were used in the PCR. Some clones are missing from TCRdb's copy, which holds only in-frame ones; the method was immunoSEQ multiplex PCR. The data show under 300,000 clones, roughly four fifths seen once. Sequenced input: PBMCs. The receptors were gathered from a woman aged 60-70 years in good health and CMV-seropositive.

This rearrangement joins TRBV15 to TRBJ2-1, with TRBD2 matching 10 bases. This CDR3 has 14 amino acids. J was trimmed by 15 bases and V by 0 bases; bases with no gene match: 8. The V gene's germline CDR1 is LNHNV and CDR2 YYDKDF (reference sequence). In nucleotides, the CDR3 is TGTGCCACCAGCAGAGAACCTCTAGCGGGAGCCATGTTCTTC. The encoded protein is CATSREPLAGAMFF.

This clone has just a few counts. The chain carries TRBV7-2 and TRBJ1-1; maybe TRBD1 (6 bases). CDR1 is SGHTA and CDR2 is FQGNSA in the germline V gene. The germline V and J ends were trimmed by 4 bases and 10 bases, with 16 bases remaining between them. CDR3 length: 13 residues. For the CDR3, the DNA is TGTGCCAGCAGCTCCCCGGGACACCAAGGAGCTTTCTTT. Encoded protein: CASSSPGHQGAFF.

The count of this clone is one. CDR3 residues: CASSARTGTYGYTF. The CDR3 coding sequence is TGTGCCAGCAGCGCCAGAACAGGAACCTATGGCTACACCTTC. The chain couples TRBV9 to TRBJ1-2; D possibly corresponds to TRBD1 (5 bases). The length of the CDR3 is 14 residues. Trimming removed 3 bases at V and 4 bases at J, with 13 bases between. Germline-derived CDR1 and CDR2 are SGDLS and YYNGEE.

This chain links TRBV27 with TRBJ2-5, with 15 bases that match TRBD2. Germline trimming cut 6 bases from V and 7 bases from J; bases unmatched to any gene: 6. The CDR3 extends over 15 amino acids. Germline V gene lookup returns CDR1 MNHEY and CDR2 SMNVEV (reference sequence). The CDR3 bases are TGTGCCAGCAGACCAGGACTAGCGGGAGGGGTGACCCAGTACTTC. Translated: CASRPGLAGGVTQYF.

The V and J genes are TRBV20-1 and TRBJ1-4; possible D gene TRBD1, 6 bases. The CDR3 has 11 amino acids. Trimming shortened V by 7 bases and J by 8 bases, and 11 bases separated the two germline ends. The germline V gene has CDR1 DFQATT and CDR2 SNEGSKA (reference sequence). CDR3 bases: TGCAGTGTGGGGGCGAGGGAAAAACTGTTTTTT. It is translated as CSVGAREKLFF.

A few counts support this clone. The chain recombines TRBV6-6 with TRBJ1-2; 9 nucleotides match TRBD1. This CDR3 is built from 13 residues. V trimming: 6 bases; J trimming: 5 bases; junction bases outside the gene matches: 4. The germline V gene encodes CDR1 MNHNY and CDR2 SVGAGI (reference sequence). CDR3 in DNA: TGTGCCAGCAGCACACAGGGGGCGTATGGCTACACCTTC. Protein: CASSTQGAYGYTF.